This is a list of T cell receptor beta chains from one sample in a study of regulatory T cells in long-lasting Graves disease. TCRdb independently ran MiXCR on the multiplex PCR reads; one entry per CDR3 protein. The profile covers about 540,000 distinct CDR3 sequences, with approximately 13% appearing a single time and over 7.5% taken by the ten largest. These data were also reused for a study on T cells in Graves' hyperthyroidism and ophthalmopathy.

Sequences were derived from peripheral blood mononuclear cells (PBMCs), sampled at new diagnosis, from a patient treated with antithyroid drugs. Receptors originate from a man aged 25-45 years with Graves disease. Both conserved end residues are part of each CDR3. D genes are given only for firm matches. Clone size is stated in some rows and not others, as once, few, many or a class when expanded.

d_gene: TRBD1; j_gene: TRBJ1-4; v_gene: TRBV2; abundance: many; CDR3aa: CASRLGQANEKLFF; CDR3nt: TGTGCCAGCAGACTCGGACAGGCTAATGAAAAACTGTTTTTT
d_gene: .; j_gene: TRBJ1-1; v_gene: TRBV3-1; abundance: many; CDR3aa: CASSPHGRINTEAFF; CDR3nt: TGTGCCAGCAGCCCCCACGGTCGGATAAACACTGAAGCTTTCTTT
d_gene: .; j_gene: TRBJ2-7; v_gene: TRBV4-2; abundance: many; CDR3aa: CASSQGYGEQYF; CDR3nt: TGTGCCAGCAGCCAAGGTTACGGCGAGCAGTACTTC
d_gene: .; j_gene: TRBJ2-1; v_gene: TRBV5-1; abundance: many; CDR3aa: CASSPSGAHNEQFF; CDR3nt: TGCGCCAGCAGCCCCTCCGGGGCTCACAATGAGCAGTTCTTC
d_gene: .; j_gene: TRBJ2-1; v_gene: TRBV29-1; abundance: few; CDR3aa: CSVEDLSLIYNEQFF; CDR3nt: TGCAGCGTTGAAGATCTTTCTTTGATATACAATGAGCAGTTCTTC
d_gene: TRBD2; j_gene: TRBJ2-1; v_gene: TRBV20-1; abundance: many; CDR3aa: CSAVTGTSMINEQFF; CDR3nt: TGCAGTGCTGTTACCGGGACTAGCATGATCAATGAGCAGTTCTTC
d_gene: TRBD2; j_gene: TRBJ2-2; v_gene: TRBV29-1; abundance: .; CDR3aa: CSVKAGGRELFF; CDR3nt: TGCAGCGTCAAGGCGGGGGGCAGGGAGCTGTTTTTT
d_gene: TRBD1; j_gene: TRBJ2-7; v_gene: TRBV5-1; abundance: few; CDR3aa: CASSTTGAYEQYF; CDR3nt: TGCGCCAGCAGCACGACAGGGGCCTACGAGCAGTACTTC
d_gene: TRBD1; j_gene: TRBJ2-1; v_gene: TRBV12-5; abundance: .; CDR3aa: CASAPGQGMNEQFF; CDR3nt: TGTGCTAGTGCCCCGGGACAGGGGATGAATGAGCAGTTCTTC
d_gene: TRBD2; j_gene: TRBJ2-5; v_gene: TRBV5-1; abundance: .; CDR3aa: CASSPEAGERETQYF; CDR3nt: TGCGCCAGCAGCCCGGAGGCGGGAGAGAGGGAGACCCAGTACTTC
d_gene: .; j_gene: TRBJ2-3; v_gene: TRBV24-1; abundance: few; CDR3aa: CATSVRSTDTQYF; CDR3nt: TGTGCCACCAGTGTGAGGAGCACAGATACGCAGTATTTT
d_gene: TRBD2; j_gene: TRBJ2-2; v_gene: TRBV20-1; abundance: many; CDR3aa: CSAKRLAGEVGELFF; CDR3nt: TGCAGTGCTAAGCGACTAGCGGGAGAGGTCGGGGAGCTGTTTTTT
d_gene: TRBD2; j_gene: TRBJ2-7; v_gene: TRBV3-1; abundance: .; CDR3aa: CASSPMSSGRPYEQYF; CDR3nt: TGTGCCAGCAGCCCCATGTCTAGCGGGAGGCCCTACGAGCAGTACTTC
d_gene: .; j_gene: TRBJ2-3; v_gene: TRBV27; abundance: .; CDR3aa: CASSLYGGVGSDRTDTQYF; CDR3nt: TGTGCCAGCAGTTTATATGGCGGGGTAGGCAGCGACCGCACAGATACGCAGTATTTT
d_gene: .; j_gene: TRBJ2-2; v_gene: TRBV10-3; abundance: .; CDR3aa: CAISERDTGELFF; CDR3nt: TGTGCCATCAGTGAACGGGACACCGGGGAGCTGTTTTTT
d_gene: .; j_gene: TRBJ2-7; v_gene: TRBV12-3/TRBV12-4; abundance: many; CDR3aa: CASSLGVPSSYEQYF; CDR3nt: TGTGCCAGCAGTTTAGGGGTTCCGAGCTCCTACGAGCAGTACTTC
d_gene: .; j_gene: TRBJ1-4; v_gene: TRBV25-1; abundance: few; CDR3aa: CASRSRVNEKLFF; CDR3nt: TGTGCCAGCAGGTCCAGGGTTAATGAAAAACTGTTTTTT
d_gene: .; j_gene: TRBJ2-3; v_gene: TRBV19; abundance: .; CDR3aa: CASKVSYQTSTDTQYF; CDR3nt: TGTGCCAGTAAAGTCTCCTACCAGACTAGCACAGATACGCAGTATTTT
d_gene: .; j_gene: TRBJ2-3; v_gene: TRBV5-1; abundance: many; CDR3aa: CASSGTGTPPDTQYF; CDR3nt: TGCGCCAGCAGCGGTACCGGGACGCCTCCAGATACGCAGTATTTT
d_gene: .; j_gene: TRBJ1-1; v_gene: TRBV7-9; abundance: many; CDR3aa: CASSLGWAEAFF; CDR3nt: TGTGCCAGCAGCCTCGGGTGGGCTGAAGCTTTCTTT
d_gene: .; j_gene: TRBJ2-7; v_gene: TRBV12-3/TRBV12-4; abundance: many; CDR3aa: CATKLRDTAYEQYF; CDR3nt: TGTGCCACGAAACTCCGGGACACAGCCTACGAGCAGTACTTC
d_gene: TRBD2; j_gene: TRBJ2-5; v_gene: TRBV5-1; abundance: .; CDR3aa: CASSSLQRESGETQYF; CDR3nt: TGCGCCAGCAGCTCCCTCCAGCGGGAGTCCGGGGAGACCCAGTACTTC